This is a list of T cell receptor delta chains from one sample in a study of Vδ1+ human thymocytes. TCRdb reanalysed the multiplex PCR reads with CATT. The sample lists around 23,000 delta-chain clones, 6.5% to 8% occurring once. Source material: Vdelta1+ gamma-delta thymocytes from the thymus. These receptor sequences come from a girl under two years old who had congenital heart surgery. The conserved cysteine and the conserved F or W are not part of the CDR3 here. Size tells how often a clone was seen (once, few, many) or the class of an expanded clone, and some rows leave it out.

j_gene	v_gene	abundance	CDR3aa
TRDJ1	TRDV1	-	ALGETEAFLLDWGAYTDKLI
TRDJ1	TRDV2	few	ACAEGSMVHNTDKLI
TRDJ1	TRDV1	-	ALGDYTFLQVSGGFLTDKLI
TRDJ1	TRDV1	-	ALGEGSYRNRLSDKLI
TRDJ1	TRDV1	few	ALGEPAPPFTYTDKLI
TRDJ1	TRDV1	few	ALGDRPWGTGTQGDGGYKLI
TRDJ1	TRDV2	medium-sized	ACADYGMGYSKGGTDKLI
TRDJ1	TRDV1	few	ALGELFHTTDKLI
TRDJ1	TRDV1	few	ALGERLPRDKLI
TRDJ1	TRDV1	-	ALGGPQYTDKLI
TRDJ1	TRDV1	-	ALGELRRPSNWGIRPTYTDKLI
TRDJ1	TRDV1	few	ALGELGIRSPSPDKLI
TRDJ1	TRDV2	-	ACDTGFRGPTSNTDKLI
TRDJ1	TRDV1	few	ALGAPLRGTTDKLI
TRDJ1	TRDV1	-	ALGELVCGYTDKLI
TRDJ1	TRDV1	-	ALGGPAFLRLEVLGDNLDDKLI
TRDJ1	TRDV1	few	ALGEPPPSLLGEVIMVDKLI
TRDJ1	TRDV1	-	ALGRGLRHRGDYTDKLI
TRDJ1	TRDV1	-	ALGELVRLGDLYTDKLI
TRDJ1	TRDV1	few	ALGELNNTSTTDKLI
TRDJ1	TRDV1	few	ALGERASEGKLI
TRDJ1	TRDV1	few	ALGELETLHTDKLI
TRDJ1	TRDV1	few	ALGERLGLLHSYTDKLI
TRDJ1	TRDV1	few	ALGESFRDTDKLI
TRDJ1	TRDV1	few	ALGELRSMGDYNTDKLI
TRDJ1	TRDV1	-	ALGEPRGGHTDKLI
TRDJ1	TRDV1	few	ALGEVGLLDKLI
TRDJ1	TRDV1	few	ALGDHQAFFLMGGVKLI
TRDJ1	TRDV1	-	ALGELAGTFTDKLI
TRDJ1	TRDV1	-	ALGELWLPYTDKLI
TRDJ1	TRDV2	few	ACDTGITTGGYRGELI
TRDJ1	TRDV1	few	ALGERGTPWVYTDKLI
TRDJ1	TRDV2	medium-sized	ACDTWGIGGGTDKLI
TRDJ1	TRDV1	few	ALGELVLPTSYRGIGGTDKLI
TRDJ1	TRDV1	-	ALGEPSPGFDLYTDKLI
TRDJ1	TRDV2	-	ACDTEVLGDTDKLI
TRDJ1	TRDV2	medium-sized	ACDALADAGDKLI
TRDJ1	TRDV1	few	ALGELFLTGTVHRVTDKLI
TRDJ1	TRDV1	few	ALGEPLLPLPYISLI
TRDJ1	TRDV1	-	ALGEPPSAYSGGPNTDKLI
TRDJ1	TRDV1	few	ALGEIPLIVDKLI
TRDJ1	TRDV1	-	ALGALSGHPLGDPGRRTDKLI
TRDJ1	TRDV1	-	ALGTDSQRGTDKLI
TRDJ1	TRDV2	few	ACDTEAVLGDGAWDKLI
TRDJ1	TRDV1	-	ALGDLTYWGIQRDKLI
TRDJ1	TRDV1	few	ALGKTVTGGYHTDKLI
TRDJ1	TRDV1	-	ALGGVLVLGDTDKLI
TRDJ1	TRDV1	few	ALGERSAKDFPLLGDTDKLI
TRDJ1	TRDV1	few	ALGVHLAVVLGDTDKLI
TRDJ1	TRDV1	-	ALGEQTGGFPRDKLI
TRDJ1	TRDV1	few	ALGELSTGGYGGYRSDKLI
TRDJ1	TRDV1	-	ALGEHARSWLGDLSRVGIRLI
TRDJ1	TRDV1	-	ALGEEEGIRFQMRCTDKLI
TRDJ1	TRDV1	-	ALGARPTGDPPYTDKLI
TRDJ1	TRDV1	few	ALGEPFGGIRETDKLI
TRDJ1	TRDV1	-	ALGERLGDITDKLI
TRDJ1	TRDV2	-	ACAEYGLRGAYTDKLI
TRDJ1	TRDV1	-	ALGEPLWGIGNMHKLI
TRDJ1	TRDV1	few	ALGERRQFTGYLTGGDYTDKLI
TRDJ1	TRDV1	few	ALGGPSTGGNTDKLI